This T cell receptor beta chain comes out of a study of blood T cell repertoires in COVID-19. Study background: Both acute and convalescent COVID-19 samples were obtained from the United States, Italy and Spain. PBMCs, B-cell-depleted T cells, or T cells were the source of the cDNA or gDNA that made up the material.

The Seattle site enrolled patients during active infection and followed them longitudinally. The CDR3 runs to 13 residues. The germline V and J ends were trimmed by 3 bases and 5 bases, with 11 bases remaining between them. In the original workflow: Amplification of reference gene primers provided the estimated nucleated cell counts. Generated by immunoSEQ multiplex PCR, the TCRdb table keeps only in-frame clones and is missing some. D and trimming were read from the DNA, whereas the V and J calls and clone size are those reported in that table. The repertoire includes some 64,000 clones, over 65% of them detected once, and more than 13% sits in the top ten.

The sequence derives from a man aged 60 to 69 with COVID-19, enrolled during active disease. Sequences were obtained from peripheral blood. The gene calls are TRBV12-3 or TRBV12-4 and TRBJ2-7, with D possibly being TRBD1 (6 bases). The CDR3 region has the DNA TGTGCCAGCAGTTTGGGACGGACAGACGAGCAGTACTTC. It specifies CASSLGRTDEQYF.